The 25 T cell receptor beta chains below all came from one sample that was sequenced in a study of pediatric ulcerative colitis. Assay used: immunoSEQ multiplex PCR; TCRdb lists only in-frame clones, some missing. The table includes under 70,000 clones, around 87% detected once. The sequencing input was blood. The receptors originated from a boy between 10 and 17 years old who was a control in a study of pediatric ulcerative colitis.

This chain's CDR3 is CASSFHPREKLFF. The CDR3 nucleotides read TGTGCCAGCAGCTTTCACCCCAGGGAAAAACTGTTTTTT. The chain recombines TRBV7-9 with TRBJ1-4, with no clear D. Germline assignment: CDR1 SEHNR and CDR2 FQNEAQ (reference sequence). The CDR3 extends over 13 amino acids. Trimming left V 3 bases short and J 8 bases short, with 10 bases between.

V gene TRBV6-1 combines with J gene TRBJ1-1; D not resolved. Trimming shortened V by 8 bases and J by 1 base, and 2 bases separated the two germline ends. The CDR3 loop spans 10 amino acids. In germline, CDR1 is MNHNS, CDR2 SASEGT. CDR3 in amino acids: CASGNTEAFF. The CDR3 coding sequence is TGTGCCAGCGGGAACACTGAAGCTTTCTTT.

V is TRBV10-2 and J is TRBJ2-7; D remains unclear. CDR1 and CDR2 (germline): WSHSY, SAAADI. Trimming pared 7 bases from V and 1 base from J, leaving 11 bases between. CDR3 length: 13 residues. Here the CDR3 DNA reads TGCGCCAGCAAGTCTCTTAGATCCTACGAGCAGTACTTC. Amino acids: CASKSLRSYEQYF.

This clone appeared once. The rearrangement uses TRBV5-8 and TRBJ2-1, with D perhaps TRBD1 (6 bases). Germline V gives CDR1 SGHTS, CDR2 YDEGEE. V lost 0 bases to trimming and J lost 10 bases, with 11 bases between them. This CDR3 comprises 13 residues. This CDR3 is CASSLAIGTEQFF. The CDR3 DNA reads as TGTGCCAGCAGCTTGGCGATAGGGACAGAGCAGTTCTTC.

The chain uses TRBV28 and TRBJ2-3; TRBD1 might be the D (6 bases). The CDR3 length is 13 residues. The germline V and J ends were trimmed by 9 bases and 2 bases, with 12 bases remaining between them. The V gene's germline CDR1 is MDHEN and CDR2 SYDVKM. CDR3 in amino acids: CASGQGITDTQYF. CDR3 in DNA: TGTGCCAGTGGCCAGGGGATCACAGATACGCAGTATTTT. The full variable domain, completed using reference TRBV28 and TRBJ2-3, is DVKVTQSSRYLVKRTGEKVFLECVQDMDHENMFWYRQDPGLGLRLIYFSYDVKMKEKGDIPEGYSVSREKKERFSLILESASTNQTSMYLCASGQGITDTQYFGPGTRLTVL.

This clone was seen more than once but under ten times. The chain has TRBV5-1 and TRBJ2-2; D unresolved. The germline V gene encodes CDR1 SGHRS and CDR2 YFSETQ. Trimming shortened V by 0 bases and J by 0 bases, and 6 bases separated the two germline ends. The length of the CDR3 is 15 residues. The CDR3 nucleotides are TGCGCCAGCAGCTTGGCCTTGCCGAACACCGGGGAGCTGTTTTTT. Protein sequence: CASSLALPNTGELFF.

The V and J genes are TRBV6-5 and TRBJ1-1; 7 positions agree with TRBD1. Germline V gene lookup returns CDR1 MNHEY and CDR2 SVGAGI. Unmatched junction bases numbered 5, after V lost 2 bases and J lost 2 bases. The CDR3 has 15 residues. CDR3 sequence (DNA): TGTGCCAGCAGTTACGAAGGGGGCTTTAACACTGAAGCTTTCTTT. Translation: CASSYEGGFNTEAFF.

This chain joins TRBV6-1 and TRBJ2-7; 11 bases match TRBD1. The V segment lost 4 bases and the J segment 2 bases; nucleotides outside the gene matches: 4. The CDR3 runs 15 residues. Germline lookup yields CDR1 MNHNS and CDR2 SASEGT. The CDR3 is CASSAGQGATYEQYF. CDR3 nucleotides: TGTGCCAGCAGTGCCGGACAGGGGGCTACCTACGAGCAGTACTTC.

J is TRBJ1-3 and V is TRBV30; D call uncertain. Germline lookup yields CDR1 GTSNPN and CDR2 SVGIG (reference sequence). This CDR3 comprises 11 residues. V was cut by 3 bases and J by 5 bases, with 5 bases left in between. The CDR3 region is CAWSPRNTIYF. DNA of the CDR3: TGTGCCTGGAGCCCTCGAAACACCATATATTTT.

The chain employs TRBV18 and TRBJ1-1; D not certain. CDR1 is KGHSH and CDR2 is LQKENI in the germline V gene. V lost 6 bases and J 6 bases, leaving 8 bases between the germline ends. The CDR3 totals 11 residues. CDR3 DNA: TGTGCCAGCTCTTGGAATGCTGAAGCTTTCTTT. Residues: CASSWNAEAFF.

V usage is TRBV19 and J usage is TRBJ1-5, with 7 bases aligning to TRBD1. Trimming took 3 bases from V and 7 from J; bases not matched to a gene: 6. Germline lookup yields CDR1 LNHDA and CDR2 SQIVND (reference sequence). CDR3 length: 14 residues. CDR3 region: CASSMTGFKQPQHF. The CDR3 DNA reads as TGTGCCAGTAGTATGACAGGGTTCAAACAGCCCCAGCATTTT.

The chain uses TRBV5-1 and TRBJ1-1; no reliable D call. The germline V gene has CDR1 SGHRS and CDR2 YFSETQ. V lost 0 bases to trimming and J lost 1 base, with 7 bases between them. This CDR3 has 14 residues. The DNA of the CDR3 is TGCGCCAGCAGCTTGGGTCACTCGAACACTGAAGCTTTCTTT. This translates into CASSLGHSNTEAFF.

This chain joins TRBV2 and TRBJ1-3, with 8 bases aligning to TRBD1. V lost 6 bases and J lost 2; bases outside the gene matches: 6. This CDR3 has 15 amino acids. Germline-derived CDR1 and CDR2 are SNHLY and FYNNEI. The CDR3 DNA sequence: TGTGCCAGCAGCGTGGACAGGGACACTGGAAACACCATATATTTT. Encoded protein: CASSVDRDTGNTIYF.

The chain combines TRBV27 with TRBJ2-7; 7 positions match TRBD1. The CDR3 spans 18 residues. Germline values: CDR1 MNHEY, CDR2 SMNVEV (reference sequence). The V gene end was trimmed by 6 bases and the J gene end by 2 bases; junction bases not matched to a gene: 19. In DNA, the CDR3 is TGTGCCAGCAGCCAGACCGGAATCACCGGGACAGTGGCCTACGAGCAGTACTTC. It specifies CASSQTGITGTVAYEQYF.

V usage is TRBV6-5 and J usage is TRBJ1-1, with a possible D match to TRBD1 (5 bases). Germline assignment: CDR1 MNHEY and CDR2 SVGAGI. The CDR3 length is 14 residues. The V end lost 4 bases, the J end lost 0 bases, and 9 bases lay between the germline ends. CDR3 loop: CASSSGTLNTEAFF. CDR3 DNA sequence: TGTGCCAGCAGTTCCGGGACGTTGAACACTGAAGCTTTCTTT.

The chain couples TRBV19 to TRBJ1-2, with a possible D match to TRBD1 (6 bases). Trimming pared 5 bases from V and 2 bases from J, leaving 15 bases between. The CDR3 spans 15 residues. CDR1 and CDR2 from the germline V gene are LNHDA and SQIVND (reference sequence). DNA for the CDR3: TGTGCCAGTAGTGTTACACTGGGGGCGAACTATGGCTACACCTTC. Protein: CASSVTLGANYGYTF.

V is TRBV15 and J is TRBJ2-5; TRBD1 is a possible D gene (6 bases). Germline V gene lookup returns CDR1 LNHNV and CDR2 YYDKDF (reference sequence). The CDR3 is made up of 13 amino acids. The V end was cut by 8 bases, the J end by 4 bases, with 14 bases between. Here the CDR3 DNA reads TGTGCCACCCGGCCTCCAGGGGTAGAGACCCAGTACTTC. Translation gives CATRPPGVETQYF.

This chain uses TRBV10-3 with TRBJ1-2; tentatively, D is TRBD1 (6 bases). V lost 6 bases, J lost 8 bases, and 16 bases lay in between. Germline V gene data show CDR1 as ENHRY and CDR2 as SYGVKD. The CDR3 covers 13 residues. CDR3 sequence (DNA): TGTGCCATCAGCGAAGGTCAGGGGAGGGGCTACACCTTC. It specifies CAISEGQGRGYTF.

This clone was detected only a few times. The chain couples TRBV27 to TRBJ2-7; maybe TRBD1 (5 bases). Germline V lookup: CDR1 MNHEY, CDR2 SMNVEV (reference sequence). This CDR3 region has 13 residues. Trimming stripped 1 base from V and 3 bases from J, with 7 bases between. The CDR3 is CASSLFQGYEQYF. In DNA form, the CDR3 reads TGTGCCAGCAGTTTATTCCAGGGCTACGAGCAGTACTTC.

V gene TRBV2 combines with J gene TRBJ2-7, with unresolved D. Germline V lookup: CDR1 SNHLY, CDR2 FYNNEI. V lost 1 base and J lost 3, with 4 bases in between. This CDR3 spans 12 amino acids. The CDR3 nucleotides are TGTGCCAGCAGTGAAGGGGTCTACGAGCAGTACTTC. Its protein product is CASSEGVYEQYF.

The CDR3 DNA sequence: TGTGCCACTACACAGGGGATGAACACTGAAGCTTTCTTT. It codes for CATTQGMNTEAFF. The V call is TRBV10-3, the J call TRBJ1-1; 7 bases line up with TRBD1. The CDR3 covers 13 residues. Per germline, CDR1 ENHRY and CDR2 SYGVKD. With 10 bases clipped from V and 0 bases from J, the junction kept 5 bases outside the gene matches.

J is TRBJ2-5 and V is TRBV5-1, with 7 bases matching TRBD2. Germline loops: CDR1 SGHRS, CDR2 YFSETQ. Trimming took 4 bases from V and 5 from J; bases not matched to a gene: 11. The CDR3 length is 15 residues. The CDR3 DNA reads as TGCGCCAGCAGCCTGGGGGGGAGAGCTTCGGAGACCCAGTACTTC. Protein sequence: CASSLGGRASETQYF.

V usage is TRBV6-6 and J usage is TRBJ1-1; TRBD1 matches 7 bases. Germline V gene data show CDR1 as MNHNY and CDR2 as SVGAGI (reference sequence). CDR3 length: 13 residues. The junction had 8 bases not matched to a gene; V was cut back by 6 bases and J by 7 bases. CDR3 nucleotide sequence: TGTGCCAGCAGCCCCCGGGACAGAGGTGAAGCTTTCTTT. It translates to CASSPRDRGEAFF.

The CDR3 nucleotides are TGTGCCAGCAGTCGACAAACAGGGTTCACTGAAGCTTTCTTT. Its translation: CASSRQTGFTEAFF. The rearrangement links TRBV27 to TRBJ1-1; tentative D call: TRBD1 (6 bases). The CDR3 is made up of 14 amino acids. V lost 5 bases and J lost 4, with 14 bases in between. CDR1 and CDR2 from the germline V gene are MNHEY and SMNVEV (reference sequence).

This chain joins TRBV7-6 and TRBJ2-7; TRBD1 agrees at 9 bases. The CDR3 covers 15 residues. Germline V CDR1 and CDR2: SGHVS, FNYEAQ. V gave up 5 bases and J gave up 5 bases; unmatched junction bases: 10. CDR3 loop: CASSNAGQGLDEQYF. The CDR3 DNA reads TGTGCCAGCAGCAACGCGGGACAGGGCCTTGACGAGCAGTACTTC.